This T cell receptor (beta chain) was identified in a study of T cell responses to AZD1222 COVID-19 vaccine. CDR1 and CDR2 (germline): MGHRA, YSYEKL. The CDR3 length is 17 residues. Trimming cost V 0 bases and J 1 base, with 13 bases left between them. General study results and limits: Unmutated variant regions are reportedly the target of nearly half of TCRs that are spike-specific. The sample set comprised mostly white British donors with more females, and clonal diversity was possibly underestimated. Repertoires were obtained only post-peak T cell response. Spike-specific TCR repertoires showed rising breadth and depth after two AZD1222 doses.

Data came from immunoSEQ multiplex PCR; TCRdb stores just in-frame clones and leaves some out. The sample yields some 120,000 clones, approximately 94% seen once. This clone has only a few counts. What it binds is unknown. The material was peripheral blood, obtained on day 0 of AZD1222 vaccination. This TCR was sampled from an adult in good health. This sequence joins TRBV4-1 and TRBJ2-1; maybe TRBD1 (5 bases). The DNA for the CDR3 is TGCGCCAGCAGCCAAGAACAACAGGCAGGATCCTACAATGAGCAGTTCTTC. The encoded protein is CASSQEQQAGSYNEQFF.